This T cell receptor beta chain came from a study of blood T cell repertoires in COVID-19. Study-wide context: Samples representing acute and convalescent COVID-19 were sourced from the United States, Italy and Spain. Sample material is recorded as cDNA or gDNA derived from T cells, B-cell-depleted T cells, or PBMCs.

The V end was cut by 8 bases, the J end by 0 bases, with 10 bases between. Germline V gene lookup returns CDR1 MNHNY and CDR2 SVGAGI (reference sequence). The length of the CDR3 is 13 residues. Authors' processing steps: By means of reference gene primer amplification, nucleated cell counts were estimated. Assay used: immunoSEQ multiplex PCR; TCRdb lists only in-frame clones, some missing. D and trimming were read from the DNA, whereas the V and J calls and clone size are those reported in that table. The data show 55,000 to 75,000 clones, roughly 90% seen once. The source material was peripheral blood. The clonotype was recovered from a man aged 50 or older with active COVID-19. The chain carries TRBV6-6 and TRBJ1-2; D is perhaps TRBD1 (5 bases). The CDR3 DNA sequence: TGTGCCAGCCGGACACGAGCTAACTATGGCTACACCTTC. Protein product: CASRTRANYGYTF.